These 22 T cell receptor beta chains were sequenced from one sample in a study of cytomegalovirus exposure and HLA in healthy donors. Clones were read by immunoSEQ multiplex PCR, and TCRdb kept only the in-frame ones, dropping some. Of tens of thousands of clones listed, 80% to 95% are singletons. What was sequenced was PBMCs. The receptors originated from a woman aged 25 to 45 in good health and CMV-seropositive.

This sequence joins TRBV7-2 and TRBJ2-1; TRBD2 is a possible D gene (5 bases). This CDR3 has 13 amino acids. Trimming stripped 8 bases from V and 4 bases from J, with 12 bases between. Germline CDR1 and CDR2: SGHTA and FQGNSA. CDR3 residues: CASRLERYNEQFF. CDR3 sequence (DNA): TGTGCCAGCCGCCTGGAGCGGTACAATGAGCAGTTCTTC.

The gene calls are TRBV9 and TRBJ2-1; 8 bases are a match to TRBD2. Germline CDR1 reads SGDLS; CDR2 reads YYNGEE. The V gene end was trimmed by 0 bases and the J gene end by 6 bases; junction bases not matched to a gene: 2. The CDR3 is 14 residues long. The CDR3 region is CASSVAGGLNEQFF. The CDR3 DNA is TGTGCCAGCAGCGTAGCGGGAGGGCTCAATGAGCAGTTCTTC.

This rearrangement joins TRBV7-9 to TRBJ2-5, with D tentatively TRBD1 (6 bases). Trimming pared 1 base from V and 4 bases from J, leaving 16 bases between. CDR1 is SEHNR, CDR2 FQNEAQ, per germline (reference sequence). The CDR3 covers 16 residues. The CDR3 bases are TGTGCCAGCAGCTTAGTGTCAGGGCTAGGGGGAGAGACCCAGTACTTC. Protein product: CASSLVSGLGGETQYF.

The CDR3 nucleotides are TGCGCCAGCAGCGCGGGACTAGCGGGATCAGAGACCCAGTACTTC. Amino acid sequence: CASSAGLAGSETQYF. This chain links TRBV5-1 with TRBJ2-5; 13 positions match TRBD2. Trimming removed 4 bases from V and 4 bases from J; junction bases left unmatched: 4. Germline assignment: CDR1 SGHRS and CDR2 YFSETQ. The CDR3 totals 15 residues.

This chain connects TRBV14 to TRBJ2-7; D gene ambiguous. Germline assignment: CDR1 SGHDN and CDR2 FVKESK. The CDR3 loop spans 14 amino acids. The ends were cut back, 5 bases at V and 2 bases at J, with 13 bases in the middle. The CDR3 loop is CASSIPGNPYEQYF. For the CDR3, the DNA is TGTGCCAGCAGCATCCCGGGTAACCCCTACGAGCAGTACTTC.

The gene calls are TRBV19 and TRBJ2-7, with a tentative D call TRBD2 (5 bases). The germline V and J ends were trimmed by 3 bases and 1 base, with 13 bases remaining between them. Germline lookup yields CDR1 LNHDA and CDR2 SQIVND (reference sequence). The CDR3 is 15 residues long. The CDR3 DNA reads as TGTGCCAGTAGTATCAGAATGGAGCGGTCCTACGAGCAGTACTTC. This sequence encodes CASSIRMERSYEQYF.

This rearrangement joins TRBV15 to TRBJ1-2; 10 nucleotides align to TRBD1. With V trimmed by 3 bases and J by 7 bases, 2 bases remained unmatched. This CDR3 region has 13 residues. Germline V gives CDR1 LNHNV, CDR2 YYDKDF (reference sequence). CDR3 sequence reads: CATSSRDRGGYTF. CDR3 sequence (DNA): TGTGCCACCAGCAGTCGGGACAGGGGTGGCTACACCTTC.

The gene calls are TRBV7-8 and TRBJ1-1; D possibly corresponds to TRBD1 (5 bases). With 1 base removed from V and 1 base from J, the gap between germline ends came to 7 bases. There are 14 residues in the CDR3. The germline V gene encodes CDR1 SGHVS and CDR2 FQNEAQ. Written as DNA, the CDR3 is TGTGCCAGCAGCTTAGGCCAGGGGAACACTGAAGCTTTCTTT. Residues: CASSLGQGNTEAFF.

This chain's CDR3 is CASSPLETAGGTQYF. In nucleotides, the CDR3 is TGTGCCAGCTCACCATTAGAGACAGCTGGTGGTACGCAGTATTTT. This chain uses TRBV18 with TRBJ2-3, with D possibly matching TRBD1 (5 bases). Trimming left V 2 bases short and J 8 bases short, with 17 bases between. CDR3 length: 15 amino acids. The germline CDR1 and CDR2 sequences are KGHSH and LQKENI.

The V and J genes are TRBV9 and TRBJ1-3; weak D call: TRBD1 (5 bases). The germline V and J ends were trimmed by 4 bases and 0 bases, with 11 bases remaining between them. The CDR3 has 15 residues. Germline values: CDR1 SGDLS, CDR2 YYNGEE. CDR3 sequence reads: CASSPAGNSGNTIYF. The CDR3 DNA reads TGTGCCAGCAGCCCCGCAGGGAACTCTGGAAACACCATATATTTT.

The gene calls are TRBV7-3 and TRBJ1-1, with a weak D call TRBD1 (5 bases). V was cut by 2 bases and J by 5 bases, with 9 bases left in between. There are 13 residues in the CDR3. CDR1 and CDR2 from the germline V gene are SGHTA and FQGTGA. CDR3: CASSLVRGTEAFF. Written as DNA, the CDR3 is TGTGCCAGCAGCTTAGTTCGGGGGACTGAAGCTTTCTTT.

V is TRBV30 and J is TRBJ1-5; the D gene is possibly TRBD1 (5 bases). There are 13 residues in the CDR3. The germline CDR1 and CDR2 sequences are GTSNPN and SVGIG (reference sequence). V lost 2 bases, J lost 2 bases, and 7 bases lay in between. The DNA of the CDR3 is TGTGCCTGGAGTCCGGGGGGCAATCAGCCCCAGCATTTT. Translated, it gives CAWSPGGNQPQHF.

V gene TRBV28 combines with J gene TRBJ2-6; D possibly corresponds to TRBD1 (5 bases). The germline gives CDR1 MDHEN, CDR2 SYDVKM. The V end lost 6 bases, the J end lost 2 bases, and 5 bases lay between the germline ends. The CDR3 spans 13 residues. The CDR3 coding sequence is TGTGCCAGCAGGGGGCCTGGGGCCAACGTCCTGACTTTC. Protein sequence: CASRGPGANVLTF.

The rearrangement joins TRBV5-1 to TRBJ2-1, with unresolved D. V lost 0 bases and J 6 bases, leaving 10 bases between the germline ends. Germline values: CDR1 SGHRS, CDR2 YFSETQ. The CDR3 contains 14 residues. CDR3 sequence (DNA): TGCGCCAGCAGCTTGGAAAGCGTGGGCAATGAGCAGTTCTTC. Residues: CASSLESVGNEQFF.

The chain employs TRBV5-1 and TRBJ2-5; 14 positions match TRBD2. Losses at the gene ends were 3 bases for V and 1 base for J; bases not matched to a gene: 5. Germline CDR1 and CDR2: SGHRS and YFSETQ. The length of the CDR3 is 17 residues. The CDR3 DNA sequence: TGCGCCAGCAGCTGGGATGGACTAGCGGGAGGCCAAGAGACCCAGTACTTC. Its translation: CASSWDGLAGGQETQYF.

The V gene is TRBV6-1, the J gene TRBJ1-1; 7 bases line up with TRBD1. CDR1 is MNHNS, CDR2 SASEGT, per germline. This CDR3 comprises 17 residues. V was clipped by 2 bases and J by 5 bases; unmatched bases: 14. The DNA for the CDR3 is TGTGCCAGCAGTGAACCTACCATGACAGGGTGGGATACTGAAGCTTTCTTT. Protein: CASSEPTMTGWDTEAFF.

The chain recombines TRBV12-2 with TRBJ2-7; the DNA was not used to check the table's D call, TRBD1. TRBV12-2 is a documented pseudogene. This CDR3 is built from 16 residues. CDR3 sequence (DNA): TGTGCAAGTCGCTACTTCCCGGGACAGGTATCCTACGAGCAGTACTTC. Translated: CASRYFPGQVSYEQYF.

The V gene is TRBV27, the J gene TRBJ1-1; D is perhaps TRBD1 (5 bases). V gave up 6 bases and J gave up 7 bases, with 9 bases separating them. CDR1 is MNHEY, CDR2 SMNVEV, per germline (reference sequence). There are 11 residues in the CDR3. CDR3 loop: CASSWGSEAFF. Here the CDR3 DNA reads TGTGCCAGCAGCTGGGGCAGTGAAGCTTTCTTT.

J is TRBJ2-5 and V is TRBV7-2, with D possibly matching TRBD2 (5 bases). Trimming cost V 5 bases and J 2 bases, with 18 bases left between them. The CDR3 consists of 16 residues. Germline CDR1 and CDR2: SGHTA and FQGNSA. The CDR3 DNA sequence: TGTGCCAGCAGCCCCCTCTTGGGAAGCGGACAAGAGACCCAGTACTTC. Protein product: CASSPLLGSGQETQYF.

V gene TRBV19 combines with J gene TRBJ2-1, with 10 bases lining up with TRBD2. CDR3 length equals 16 residues. V lost 3 bases, J lost 3 bases, and 5 bases stayed unmatched. Germline-derived CDR1 and CDR2 are LNHDA and SQIVND (reference sequence). The DNA for the CDR3 is TGTGCCAGTAGTATCACTCTAGCGGGAGACTACAATGAGCAGTTCTTC. Translation gives CASSITLAGDYNEQFF. Supplemented by reference TRBV19 and TRBJ2-1, the full variable domain reads DGGITQSPKYLFRKEGQNVTLSCEQNLNHDAMYWYRQDPGQGLRLIYYSQIVNDFQKGDIAEGYSVSREKKESFPLTVTSAQKNPTAFYLCASSITLAGDYNEQFFGPGTRLTVL.

This chain uses TRBV9 with TRBJ2-2; D is uncertain. Germline CDR1 and CDR2: SGDLS and YYNGEE. CDR3 length: 15 residues. V dropped 4 bases and J dropped 6 bases, with 16 bases sitting between them. CDR3 bases: TGTGCCAGCAGCACCCCAGGTTCCCTCGCCGGGGAGCTGTTTTTT. Its translation: CASSTPGSLAGELFF.

The gene calls are TRBV29-1 and TRBJ1-1, with D perhaps matching TRBD1 (6 bases). CDR1 is SQVTM and CDR2 is ANQGSEA in the germline V gene. This CDR3 is 12 amino acids long. The V end lost 7 bases, the J end lost 1 base, and 10 bases lay between the germline ends. CDR3 coding DNA: TGCAGCGCCGGACAGCGGAACACTGAAGCTTTCTTT. It is translated as CSAGQRNTEAFF.